The entry below gives a single TCR beta chain sequence along with its context. Which antigen it targets is not known. The input lacks base qualities; no much larger clone sits a single base away. The sample comes from a study of T cell responses to AZD1222 COVID-19 vaccine (dated by TCRdb to about 2021). Concerning the study at large: TCR sequencing was performed for over 230 trial participants, of whom around 200 were given two doses of AZD1222 and approximately 25 were given two doses of MenACWY control vaccine. Trial participants were enrolled by age into 18-55, 56-69 and 70-plus year subgroups, with roughly 150, 30 and 60 TCR-sequenced participants respectively. Points the paper makes about the study in general: Epitopes outside the regions mutated in the B.1.351 and B.1.1.7 variants were reportedly recognized by nearly half of the unique spike-specific TCRs. Because no samples from the day 14 peak response were available, repertoires could be characterized only after the peak T cell response. Most participants were white British and females outnumbered males, and the authors suggested that clonal diversity may have been underestimated. The whole spike protein was spanned by vaccine-associated CD4 TCRs, and dominant responses were seen in regions 160-218 and 743-854. The 56-69-year group was small, and its depth increase did not reach significance, likely because of low power. Spike-specific TCR breadth and depth rose significantly after two AZD1222 doses compared with day 0 and with MenACWY recipients. Conclusions about previously exposed vaccinees are limited because only 6 or 7 AZD1222 recipients were SARS-CoV-2 seropositive at baseline.

The time point label for this specimen denotes: about 28 days (+/-7) after the second vaccine dose. The treatment or condition label, read with the paper, signifies: meningococcal conjugate vaccine given as trial control. Vaccinee samples were obtained from the UK trials COV001 and COV002, which included a single-blind randomized controlled phase 2/3 trial of AZD1222 (ChAdOx1 nCoV-19) in healthy adults. Trial participant PBMC samples were collected at day 0 and day 28 after the second dose for TCRbeta chain sequencing. The CDR3 regions of human TCRbeta chains were subjected to immunosequencing. The original pipeline was this. TCRs in the repertoires were matched against a reference library of SARS-CoV-2-specific TCRs that had been generated with the MIRA antigen-specificity platform. Breadth was defined as the fraction of unique TCRs that were SARS-CoV-2-associated. Depth was defined as the fraction of total T cells that were SARS-CoV-2-associated. Using the MIRA data, each spike-specific TCR was assigned both to the spike region to which the TCR was reactive and to a CD4 or CD8 class. Log10-transformed breadth and depth values were compared by one-way ANOVA with Sidak's multiple comparisons tests. As stored in TCRdb, this immuneACCESS dataset retains in-frame rearrangements with V and J assigned. A fraction of the clones does not appear; measured against another copy, unresolved V genes explain less than half of the discrepancy, and the remainder lacks a known reason. Clone size and the V and J calls come from that table; the DNA yielded D and trimming. The sample has about 180,000 clones on record, 85% to 90% of them singletons. Clones ranked in the top ten supply roughly 4.3% of the sample.

The CDR3 measures 13 amino acids from cysteine to phenylalanine. Only the CDR3 portion is preserved as DNA: 39 bases, with reading frame beginning at the first base. The germline V and J ends show losses of 6 bases and 5 bases respectively, and no gene match explains 7 bases of the junction. Sequences SQVTM (CDR1) and ANQGSEA (CDR2) are obtained from the germline V gene. Rearrangement joined TRBV29-1 to TRBJ2-3; the central 8 bases match TRBD1. The source of this sequence is an adult who received the MenACWY meningococcal vaccine as a control. Sequencing was performed on peripheral blood, taken 28 days after the second dose of the MenACWY control vaccine. The nucleotide sequence reads TGCAGCGTAAGACAGGGGCAGGGAGATACGCAGTATTTT. This sequence encodes CSVRQGQGDTQYF.